This T cell receptor (beta chain) was sequenced in a study of blood T cells in healthy people across ages. The CDR3 is made up of 14 amino acids. CDR1 and CDR2 from the germline V gene are MGHRA and YSYEKL. V dropped 0 bases and J dropped 11; count of bases not matched to a gene: 8. The study isolated at least 6.5 million PBMCs from each sample. Sample-barcoded 5' priming and a J-beta primer mix drove a second PCR of about 6 to 11 cycles. Each CDR3 protein is one row after TCRdb ran MiXCR on the 5' RACE reads. The sample consists of roughly 680,000 distinct CDR3 sequences, approximately 52% of them appearing once.

V gene TRBV4-1 combines with J gene TRBJ1-1; the match to TRBD1 covers 8 bases. The receptor's source is a woman older than 75 in good health. The specimen sequenced was blood. CDR3 DNA sequence: TGCGCCAGCAGCCAAGACAGGGGGCGCATAAGGGCTTTCTTT. Translated: CASSQDRGRIRAFF.